A selection of T cell receptor beta chains follows, all from one sample in a study of cytotoxic CD8 clonotypes in ibrutinib-treated CLL. Data came from immunoSEQ multiplex PCR; TCRdb stores just in-frame clones and leaves some out. The sample shows fewer than 100,000 clones, roughly 80% of them seen only once. The source was PBMCs, collected after 12 months of ibrutinib treatment. The receptor set was obtained from a human donor with chronic lymphocytic leukemia. Both conserved end residues are trimmed from each CDR3. Fields, in order: J gene, V gene, CDR3 protein.

j_gene: TRBJ1-1; v_gene: TRBV2; CDR3aa: ASNLQAGGDSF
j_gene: TRBJ2-7; v_gene: TRBV7-9; CDR3aa: ASSLGGRARLEQY
j_gene: TRBJ2-1; v_gene: TRBV4-3; CDR3aa: ASSQETSGNWDEQF
j_gene: TRBJ2-6; v_gene: TRBV7-9; CDR3aa: ASSFRLSGANVLT
j_gene: TRBJ1-1; v_gene: TRBV6-5; CDR3aa: ASTTQGGVTEAF
j_gene: TRBJ2-3; v_gene: TRBV9; CDR3aa: ASSVGGGISTDTQY
j_gene: TRBJ1-6; v_gene: TRBV10-3; CDR3aa: ATSPEGNSPLH
j_gene: TRBJ1-1; v_gene: TRBV7-2; CDR3aa: ASSLAGQFTEAF
j_gene: TRBJ2-5; v_gene: TRBV19; CDR3aa: ASSIGGYHQETQY
j_gene: TRBJ2-1; v_gene: TRBV10-3; CDR3aa: AIRPSMYNEQF
j_gene: TRBJ2-3; v_gene: TRBV5-6; CDR3aa: ASSLGAGGDTQY
j_gene: TRBJ2-3; v_gene: TRBV15; CDR3aa: ATSRDRGGGAHTQY
j_gene: TRBJ2-3; v_gene: TRBV28; CDR3aa: ASSGHSFDTQY
j_gene: TRBJ1-2; v_gene: TRBV25-1; CDR3aa: ASSGAPGQGNYGYT
j_gene: TRBJ2-2; v_gene: TRBV7-2; CDR3aa: ASSLVRRDYTGELF
j_gene: TRBJ1-5; v_gene: TRBV6-6; CDR3aa: ASSYSRERPQH
j_gene: TRBJ1-5; v_gene: TRBV7-3; CDR3aa: ASSLYGPGQPQH
j_gene: TRBJ1-1; v_gene: TRBV5-1; CDR3aa: ASSRNGMNTEAF
j_gene: TRBJ2-4; v_gene: TRBV4-1; CDR3aa: ASSQDVRPSGANIQY
j_gene: TRBJ1-2; v_gene: TRBV5-4; CDR3aa: ASSPDTNYGYT
j_gene: TRBJ2-7; v_gene: TRBV5-6; CDR3aa: ASSAPYEQY
j_gene: TRBJ2-3; v_gene: TRBV4-3; CDR3aa: ASSQEGFDTQY
j_gene: TRBJ2-6; v_gene: TRBV27; CDR3aa: ASTPLQGSPGANVLT
j_gene: TRBJ2-4; v_gene: TRBV2; CDR3aa: ASSDGGRAKNIQY
j_gene: TRBJ1-5; v_gene: TRBV19; CDR3aa: ASAGALNQPQH
j_gene: TRBJ2-7; v_gene: TRBV2; CDR3aa: ASTPGGSPAEQY
j_gene: TRBJ1-5; v_gene: TRBV7-9; CDR3aa: ASSWGGDQPQH
j_gene: TRBJ1-2; v_gene: TRBV5-4; CDR3aa: ASSPGQRNYGYT
j_gene: TRBJ2-7; v_gene: TRBV30; CDR3aa: AWGGPFEQY